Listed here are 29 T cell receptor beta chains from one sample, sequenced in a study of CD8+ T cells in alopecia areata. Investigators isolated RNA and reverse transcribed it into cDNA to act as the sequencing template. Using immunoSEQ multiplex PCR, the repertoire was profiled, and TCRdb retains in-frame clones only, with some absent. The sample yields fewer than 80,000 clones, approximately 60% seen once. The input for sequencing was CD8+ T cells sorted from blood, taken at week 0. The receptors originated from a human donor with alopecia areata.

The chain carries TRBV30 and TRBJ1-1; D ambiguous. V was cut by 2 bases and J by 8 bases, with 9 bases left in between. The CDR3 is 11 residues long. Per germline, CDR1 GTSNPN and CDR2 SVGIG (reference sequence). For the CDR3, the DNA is TGTGCCTGGAGTTTCGGGTCCGAAGCTTTCTTT. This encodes CAWSFGSEAFF.

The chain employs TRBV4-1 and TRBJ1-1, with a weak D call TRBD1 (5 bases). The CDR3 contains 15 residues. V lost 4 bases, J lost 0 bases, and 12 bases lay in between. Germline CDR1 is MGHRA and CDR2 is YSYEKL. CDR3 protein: CASSPPGRLNTEAFF. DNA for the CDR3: TGCGCCAGCAGCCCCCCGGGGCGCCTGAACACTGAAGCTTTCTTT.

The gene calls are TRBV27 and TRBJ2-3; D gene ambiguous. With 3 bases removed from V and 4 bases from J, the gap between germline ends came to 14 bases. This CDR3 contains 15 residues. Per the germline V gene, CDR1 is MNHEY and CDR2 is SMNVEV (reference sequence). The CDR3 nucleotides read TGTGCCAGCAGTTTCACAGTTTCTCTGTCAGATACGCAGTATTTT. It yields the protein CASSFTVSLSDTQYF.

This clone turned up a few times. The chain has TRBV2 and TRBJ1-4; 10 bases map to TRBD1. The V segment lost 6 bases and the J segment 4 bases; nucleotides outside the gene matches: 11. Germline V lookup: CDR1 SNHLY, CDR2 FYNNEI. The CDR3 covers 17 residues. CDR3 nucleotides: TGTGCCAGCAGCAAGCCGGGACAGGGGTTCGGTAATGAAAAACTGTTTTTT. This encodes CASSKPGQGFGNEKLFF.

The DNA of the CDR3 is TGTGCCAGCAGCGACAGGGTTGGCTACACCTTC. Protein: CASSDRVGYTF. The chain has TRBV9 and TRBJ1-2; weak D call: TRBD1 (6 bases). The V and J ends lost 3 bases and 7 bases respectively, with 7 bases between them. In germline, CDR1 is SGDLS, CDR2 YYNGEE. This CDR3 comprises 11 residues.

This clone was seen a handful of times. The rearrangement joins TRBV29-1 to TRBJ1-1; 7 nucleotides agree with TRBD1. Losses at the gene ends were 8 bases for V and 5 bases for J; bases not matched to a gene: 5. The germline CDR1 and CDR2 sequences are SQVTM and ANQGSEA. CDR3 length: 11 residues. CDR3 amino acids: CSTVRGTEAFF. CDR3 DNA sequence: TGCAGCACCGTCAGGGGGACTGAAGCTTTCTTT.

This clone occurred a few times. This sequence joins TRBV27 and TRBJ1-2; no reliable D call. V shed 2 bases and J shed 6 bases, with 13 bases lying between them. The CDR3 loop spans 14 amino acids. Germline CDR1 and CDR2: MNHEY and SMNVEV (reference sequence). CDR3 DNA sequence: TGTGCCAGCAGTTTAATTGCAGGAGTGGATGGCTACACCTTC. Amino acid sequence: CASSLIAGVDGYTF.

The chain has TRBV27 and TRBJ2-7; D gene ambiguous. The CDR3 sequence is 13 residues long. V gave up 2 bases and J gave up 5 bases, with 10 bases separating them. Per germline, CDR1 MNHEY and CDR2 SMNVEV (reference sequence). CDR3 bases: TGTGCCAGCAGTTTAGGGGTACAGAACGAGCAGTACTTC. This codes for CASSLGVQNEQYF.

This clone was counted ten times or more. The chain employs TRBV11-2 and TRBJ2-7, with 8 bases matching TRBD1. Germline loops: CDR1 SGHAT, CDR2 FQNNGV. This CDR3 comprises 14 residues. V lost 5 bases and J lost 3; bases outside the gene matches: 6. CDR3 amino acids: CASSPGDRNYEQYF. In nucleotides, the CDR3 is TGTGCCAGCAGCCCGGGGGACAGGAACTACGAGCAGTACTTC.

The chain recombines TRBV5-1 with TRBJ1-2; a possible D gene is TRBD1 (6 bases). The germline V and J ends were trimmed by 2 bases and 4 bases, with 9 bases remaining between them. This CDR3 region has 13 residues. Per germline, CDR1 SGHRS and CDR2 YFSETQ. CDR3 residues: CASSLGTSYGYTF. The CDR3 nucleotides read TGCGCCAGCAGCTTAGGGACAAGCTATGGCTACACCTTC.

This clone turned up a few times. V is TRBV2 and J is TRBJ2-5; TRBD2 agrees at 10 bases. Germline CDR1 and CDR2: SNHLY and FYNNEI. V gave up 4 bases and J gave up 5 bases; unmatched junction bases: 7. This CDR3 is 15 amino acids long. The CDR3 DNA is TGTGCCAGCAGTGGCGGGACTAGCGTTCTTGAGACCCAGTACTTC. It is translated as CASSGGTSVLETQYF.

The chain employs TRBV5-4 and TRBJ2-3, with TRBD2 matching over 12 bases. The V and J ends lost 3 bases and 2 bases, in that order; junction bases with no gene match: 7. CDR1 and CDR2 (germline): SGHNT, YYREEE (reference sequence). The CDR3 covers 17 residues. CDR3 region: CASSSRTSGTFTDTQYF. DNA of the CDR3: TGTGCCAGCAGCTCGCGGACTAGCGGGACCTTCACAGATACGCAGTATTTT.

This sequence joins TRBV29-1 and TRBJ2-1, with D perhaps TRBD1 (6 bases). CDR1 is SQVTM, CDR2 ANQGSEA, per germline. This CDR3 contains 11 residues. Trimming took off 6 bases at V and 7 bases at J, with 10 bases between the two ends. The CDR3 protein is CSVDSFNEQFF. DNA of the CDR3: TGCAGCGTGGACAGCTTTAATGAGCAGTTCTTC.

In nucleotides, the CDR3 is TGTGCCGGAACGGACAGCAACTATGGCTACACCTTC. This codes for CAGTDSNYGYTF. This chain uses TRBV2 with TRBJ1-2; D is perhaps TRBD1 (6 bases). The CDR3 extends over 12 amino acids. Germline V CDR1 and CDR2: SNHLY, FYNNEI. V was clipped by 11 bases and J by 2 bases, with 12 bases between them.

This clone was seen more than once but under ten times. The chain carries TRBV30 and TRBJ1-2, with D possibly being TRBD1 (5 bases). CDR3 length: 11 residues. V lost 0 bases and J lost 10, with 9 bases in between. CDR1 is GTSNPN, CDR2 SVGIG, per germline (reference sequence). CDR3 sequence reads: CAWSVGTFYTF. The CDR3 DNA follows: TGTGCCTGGAGTGTTGGGACCTTCTACACCTTC. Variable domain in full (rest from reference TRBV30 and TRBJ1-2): SQTIHQWPATLVQPVGSPLSLECTVEGTSNPNLYWYRQAAGRGLQLLFYSVGIGQISSEVPQNLSASRPQDRQFILSSKKLLLSDSGFYLCAWSVGTFYTFGSGTRLTVV.

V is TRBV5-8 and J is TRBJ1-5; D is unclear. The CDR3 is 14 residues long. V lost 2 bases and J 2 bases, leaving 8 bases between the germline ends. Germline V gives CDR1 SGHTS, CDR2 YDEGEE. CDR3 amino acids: CASSFWEGNQPQHF. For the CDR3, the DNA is TGTGCCAGCAGCTTTTGGGAAGGCAATCAGCCCCAGCATTTT.

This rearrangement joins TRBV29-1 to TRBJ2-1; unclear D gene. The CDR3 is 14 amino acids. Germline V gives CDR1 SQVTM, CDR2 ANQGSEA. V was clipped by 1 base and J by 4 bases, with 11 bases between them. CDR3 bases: TGCAGCGTTGAAGGCGGCGCGATTTACAATGAGCAGTTCTTC. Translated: CSVEGGAIYNEQFF.

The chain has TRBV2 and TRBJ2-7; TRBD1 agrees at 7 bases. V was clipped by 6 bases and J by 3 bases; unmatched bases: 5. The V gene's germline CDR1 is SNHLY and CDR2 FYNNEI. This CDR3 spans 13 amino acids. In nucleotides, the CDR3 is TGTGCCAGCAGGACCCAGGGGGACTACGAGCAGTACTTC. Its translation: CASRTQGDYEQYF.

In nucleotides, the CDR3 is TGCAGCGTTTCAGGGACACCGAGAATGAATGAGCAGTTCTTC. Translation gives CSVSGTPRMNEQFF. The rearrangement links TRBV29-1 to TRBJ2-1, with a possible D match to TRBD1 (6 bases). The V and J ends lost 5 bases and 7 bases respectively, with 18 bases between them. Germline V gene sequence: CDR1 SQVTM, CDR2 ANQGSEA. CDR3 size: 14 residues.

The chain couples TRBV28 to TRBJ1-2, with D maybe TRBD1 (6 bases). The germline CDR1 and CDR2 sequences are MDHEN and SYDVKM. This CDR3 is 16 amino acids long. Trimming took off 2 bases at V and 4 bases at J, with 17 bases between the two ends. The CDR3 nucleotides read TGTGCCAGCAGTTTACACACCTCGGGGGCGGGCTATGGCTACACCTTC. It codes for CASSLHTSGAGYGYTF.

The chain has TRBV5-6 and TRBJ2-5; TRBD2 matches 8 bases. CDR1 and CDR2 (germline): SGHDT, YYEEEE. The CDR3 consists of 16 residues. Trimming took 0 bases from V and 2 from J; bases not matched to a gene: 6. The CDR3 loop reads CASSLELAGIQETQYF. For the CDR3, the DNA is TGTGCCAGCAGCTTGGAGCTAGCGGGTATACAAGAGACCCAGTACTTC.

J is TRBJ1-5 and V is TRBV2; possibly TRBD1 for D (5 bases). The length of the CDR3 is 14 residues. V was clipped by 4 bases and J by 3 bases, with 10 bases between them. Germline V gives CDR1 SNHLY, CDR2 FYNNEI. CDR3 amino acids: CASSVIRDNQPQHF. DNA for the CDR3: TGTGCCAGCAGTGTGATCAGGGACAATCAGCCCCAGCATTTT.

The CDR3 protein is CSVVGVQGKTLSYEQYF. The CDR3 region has the DNA TGCAGCGTTGTAGGGGTACAGGGGAAGACCTTATCCTACGAGCAGTACTTC. V usage is TRBV29-1 and J usage is TRBJ2-7, with TRBD1 matching over 7 bases. This CDR3 comprises 17 residues. The V and J ends lost 4 bases and 1 base, in that order; junction bases with no gene match: 16. Germline V gene lookup returns CDR1 SQVTM and CDR2 ANQGSEA.

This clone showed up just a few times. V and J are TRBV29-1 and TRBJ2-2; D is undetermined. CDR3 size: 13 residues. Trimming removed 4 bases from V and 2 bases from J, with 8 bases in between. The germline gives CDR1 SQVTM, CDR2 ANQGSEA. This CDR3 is CSVVGINTGELFF. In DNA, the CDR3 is TGCAGCGTTGTAGGGATAAACACCGGGGAGCTGTTTTTT.

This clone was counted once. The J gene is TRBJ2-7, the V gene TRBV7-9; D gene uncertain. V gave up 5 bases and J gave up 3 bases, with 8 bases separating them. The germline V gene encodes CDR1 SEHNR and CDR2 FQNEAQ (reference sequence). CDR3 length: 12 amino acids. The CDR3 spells CASSLQNYEQYF. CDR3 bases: TGTGCCAGCAGCCTACAGAACTACGAGCAGTACTTC.

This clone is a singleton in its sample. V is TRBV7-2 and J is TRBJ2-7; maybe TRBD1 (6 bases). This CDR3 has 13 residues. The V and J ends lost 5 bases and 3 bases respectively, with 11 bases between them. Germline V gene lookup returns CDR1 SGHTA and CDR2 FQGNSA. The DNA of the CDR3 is TGTGCCAGCAGCCTGGCAGGGGACTACGAGCAGTACTTC. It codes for CASSLAGDYEQYF.

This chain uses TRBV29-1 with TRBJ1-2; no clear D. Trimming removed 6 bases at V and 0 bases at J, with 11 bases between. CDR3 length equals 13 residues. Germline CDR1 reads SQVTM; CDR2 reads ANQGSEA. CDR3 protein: CSVPLGANYGYTF. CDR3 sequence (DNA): TGCAGCGTCCCCCTTGGGGCTAACTATGGCTACACCTTC.

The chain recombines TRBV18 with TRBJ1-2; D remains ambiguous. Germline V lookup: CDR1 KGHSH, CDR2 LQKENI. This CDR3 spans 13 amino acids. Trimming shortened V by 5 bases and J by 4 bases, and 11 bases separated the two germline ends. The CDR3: CASSADGGYGYTF. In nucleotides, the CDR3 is TGTGCCAGCTCAGCCGACGGAGGCTATGGCTACACCTTC.

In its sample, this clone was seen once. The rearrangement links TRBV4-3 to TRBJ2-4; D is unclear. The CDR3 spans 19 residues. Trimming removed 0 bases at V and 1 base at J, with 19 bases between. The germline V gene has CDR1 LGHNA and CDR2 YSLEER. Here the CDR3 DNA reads TGCGCCAGCAGCCAAGATAAATGGACCGTCACCCTGGCCAAAAACATTCAGTACTTC. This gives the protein CASSQDKWTVTLAKNIQYF.